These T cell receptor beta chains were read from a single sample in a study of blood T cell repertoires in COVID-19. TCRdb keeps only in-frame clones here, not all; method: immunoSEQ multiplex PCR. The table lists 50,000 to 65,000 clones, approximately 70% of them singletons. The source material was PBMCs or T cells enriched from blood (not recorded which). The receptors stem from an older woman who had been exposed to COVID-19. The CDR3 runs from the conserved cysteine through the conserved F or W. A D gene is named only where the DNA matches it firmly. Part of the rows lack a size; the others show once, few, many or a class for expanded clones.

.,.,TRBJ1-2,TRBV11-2,CASSDRRGYTF,TGTGCCAGCAGTGACAGGCGGGGCTACACCTTC
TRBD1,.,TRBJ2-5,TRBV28,CASSSQPTGSGETQYF,TGTGCCAGCAGCTCGCAGCCGACAGGGAGCGGCGAGACCCAGTACTTC
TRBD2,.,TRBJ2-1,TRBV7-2,CASSLSLAGLARTGNEQFF,TGTGCCAGCAGCTTATCATTGGCGGGACTAGCTCGGACGGGAAATGAGCAGTTCTTC
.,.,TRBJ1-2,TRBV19,CASRGVGGNYGYTF,TGTGCCAGTAGAGGGGTAGGTGGCAACTATGGCTACACCTTC
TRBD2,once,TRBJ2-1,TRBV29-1,CSVEGRLAGVVQFF,TGCAGCGTTGAAGGGCGTCTAGCGGGAGTGGTGCAGTTCTTC
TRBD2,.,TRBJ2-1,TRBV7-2,CASSSRGSGGAAEQFF,TGTGCCAGCAGCTCTCGCGGAAGCGGGGGGGCAGCTGAGCAGTTCTTC
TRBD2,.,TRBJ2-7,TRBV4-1,CASSLQPGGGEQYF,TGCGCCAGCAGCCTTCAACCCGGGGGGGGCGAGCAGTACTTC
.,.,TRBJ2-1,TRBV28,CASGRGRANEQFF,TGTGCCAGCGGGAGAGGTAGGGCCAATGAGCAGTTCTTC
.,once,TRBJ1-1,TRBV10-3,CAISHSDTNTEAFF,TGTGCCATCAGCCACTCGGACACGAACACTGAAGCTTTCTTT
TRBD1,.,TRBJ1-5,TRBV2,CASRTGTGINQPQHF,TGTGCCAGCAGGACCGGGACAGGAATCAATCAGCCCCAGCATTTT